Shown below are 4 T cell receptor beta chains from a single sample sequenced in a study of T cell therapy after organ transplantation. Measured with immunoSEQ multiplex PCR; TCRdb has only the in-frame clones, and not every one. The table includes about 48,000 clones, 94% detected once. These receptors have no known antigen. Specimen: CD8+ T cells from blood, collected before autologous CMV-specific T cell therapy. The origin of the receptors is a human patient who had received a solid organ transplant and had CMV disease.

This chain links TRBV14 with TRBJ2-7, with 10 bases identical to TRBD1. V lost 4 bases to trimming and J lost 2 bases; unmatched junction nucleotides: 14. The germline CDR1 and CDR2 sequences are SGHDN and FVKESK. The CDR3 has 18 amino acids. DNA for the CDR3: TGTGCCAGCAGCCCCTTTAGACAGGGGGACAGGGGACCCTACGAGCAGTACTTC. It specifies CASSPFRQGDRGPYEQYF.

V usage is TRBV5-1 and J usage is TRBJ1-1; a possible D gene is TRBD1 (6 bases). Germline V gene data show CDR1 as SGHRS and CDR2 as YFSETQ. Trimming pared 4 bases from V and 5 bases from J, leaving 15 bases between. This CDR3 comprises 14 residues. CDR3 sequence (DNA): TGCGCCAGCAGCCTCAACAGGGTTGGAACTGAAGCTTTCTTT. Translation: CASSLNRVGTEAFF.

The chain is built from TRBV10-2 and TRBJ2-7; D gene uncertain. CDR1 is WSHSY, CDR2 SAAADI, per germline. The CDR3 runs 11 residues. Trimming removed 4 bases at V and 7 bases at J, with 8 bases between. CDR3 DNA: TGCGCCAGCAGTGGGTCCCTGGAGCAGTACTTC. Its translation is CASSGSLEQYF.

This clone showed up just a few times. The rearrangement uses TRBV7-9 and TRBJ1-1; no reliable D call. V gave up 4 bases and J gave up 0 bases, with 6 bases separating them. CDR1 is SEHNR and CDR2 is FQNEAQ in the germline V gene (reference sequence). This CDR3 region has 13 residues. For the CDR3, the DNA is TGTGCCAGCAGCTCTCCACTGAACACTGAAGCTTTCTTT. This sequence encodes CASSSPLNTEAFF. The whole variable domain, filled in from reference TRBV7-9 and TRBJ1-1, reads DTGVSQNPRHKITKRGQNVTFRCDPISEHNRLYWYRQTLGQGPEFLTYFQNEAQLEKSRLLSDRFSAERPKGSFSTLEIQRTEQGDSAMYLCASSSPLNTEAFFGQGTRLTVV.